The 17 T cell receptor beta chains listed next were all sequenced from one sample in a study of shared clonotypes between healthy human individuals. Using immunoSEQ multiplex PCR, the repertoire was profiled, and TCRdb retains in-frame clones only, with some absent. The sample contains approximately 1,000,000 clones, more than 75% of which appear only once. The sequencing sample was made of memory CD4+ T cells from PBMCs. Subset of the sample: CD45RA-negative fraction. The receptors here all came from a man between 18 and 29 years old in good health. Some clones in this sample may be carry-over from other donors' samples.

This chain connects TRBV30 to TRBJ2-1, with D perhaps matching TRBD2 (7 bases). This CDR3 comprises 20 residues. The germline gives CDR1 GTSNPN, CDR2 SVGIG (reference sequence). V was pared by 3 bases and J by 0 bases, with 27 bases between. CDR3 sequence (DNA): TGTGCCTGGAGCCTTTTGCGGGGGCGGCGGATAGGGAGCTCCTACAATGAGCAGTTCTTC. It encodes CAWSLLRGRRIGSSYNEQFF. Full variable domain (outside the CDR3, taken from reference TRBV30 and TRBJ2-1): SQTIHQWPATLVQPVGSPLSLECTVEGTSNPNLYWYRQAAGRGLQLLFYSVGIGQISSEVPQNLSASRPQDRQFILSSKKLLLSDSGFYLCAWSLLRGRRIGSSYNEQFFGPGTRLTVL.

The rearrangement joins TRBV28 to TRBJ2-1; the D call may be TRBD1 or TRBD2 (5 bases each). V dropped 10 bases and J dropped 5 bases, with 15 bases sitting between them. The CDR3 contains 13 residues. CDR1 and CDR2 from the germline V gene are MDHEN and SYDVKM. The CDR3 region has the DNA TGTGCCATCAATACAGAGGGGCACAATGAGCAGTTCTTC. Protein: CAINTEGHNEQFF. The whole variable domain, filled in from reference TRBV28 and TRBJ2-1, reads DVKVTQSSRYLVKRTGEKVFLECVQDMDHENMFWYRQDPGLGLRLIYFSYDVKMKEKGDIPEGYSVSREKKERFSLILESASTNQTSMYLCAINTEGHNEQFFGPGTRLTVL.

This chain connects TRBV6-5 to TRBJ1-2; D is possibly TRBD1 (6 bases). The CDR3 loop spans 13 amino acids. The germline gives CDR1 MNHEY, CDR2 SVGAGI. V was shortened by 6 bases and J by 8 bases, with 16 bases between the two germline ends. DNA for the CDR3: TGTGCCAGCAGCCTTGAGGGGGGCAGAGGCTACACCTTC. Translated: CASSLEGGRGYTF.

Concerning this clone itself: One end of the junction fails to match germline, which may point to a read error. The DNA for the CDR3 is TGTGCCAGCAGCATAGAGAGATACAGCGAATCTTCTTTC. This codes for CASSIERYSESSF. The rearrangement uses TRBV11-2 and TRBJ2-7; D not certain. CDR1 and CDR2 (germline): SGHAT, FQNNGV. The CDR3 is 13 residues long. Full variable domain (outside the CDR3, taken from reference TRBV11-2 and TRBJ2-7): EAGVAQSPRYKIIEKRQSVAFWCNPISGHATLYWYQQILGQGPKLLIQFQNNGVVDDSQLPKDRFSAERLKGVDSTLKIQPAKLEDSAVYLCASSIERYSESSFGPGTRLTVT.

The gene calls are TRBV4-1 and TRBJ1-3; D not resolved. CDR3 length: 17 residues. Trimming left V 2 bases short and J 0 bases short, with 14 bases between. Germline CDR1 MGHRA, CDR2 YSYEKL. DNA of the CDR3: TGCGCCAGCAGCCAATTTTTTTTCGCGGCCTCTGGAAACACCATATATTTT. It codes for CASSQFFFAASGNTIYF.

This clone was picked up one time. This CDR3 reads CASSETTPTQYF. CDR3 bases: TGTGCCAGCAGTGAAACGACCCCGACCCAGTACTTC. The chain combines TRBV2 with TRBJ2-5; D remains ambiguous. Germline lookup yields CDR1 SNHLY and CDR2 FYNNEI. The CDR3 has 12 residues. V lost 2 bases, J lost 7 bases, and 8 bases lay in between.

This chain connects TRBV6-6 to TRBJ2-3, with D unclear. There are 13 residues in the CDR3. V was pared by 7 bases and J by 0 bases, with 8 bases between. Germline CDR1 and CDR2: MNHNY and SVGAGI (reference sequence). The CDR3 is CASTADSTDTQYF. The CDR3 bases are TGTGCCAGCACCGCCGATAGCACAGATACGCAGTATTTT.

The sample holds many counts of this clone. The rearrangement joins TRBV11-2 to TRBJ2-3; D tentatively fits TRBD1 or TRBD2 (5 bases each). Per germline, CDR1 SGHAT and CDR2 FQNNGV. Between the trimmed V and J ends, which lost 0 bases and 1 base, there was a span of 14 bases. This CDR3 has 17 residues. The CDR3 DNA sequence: TGTGCCAGCAGCTTAGATCTTCGGGGCGTGGGCACAGATACGCAGTATTTT. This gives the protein CASSLDLRGVGTDTQYF.

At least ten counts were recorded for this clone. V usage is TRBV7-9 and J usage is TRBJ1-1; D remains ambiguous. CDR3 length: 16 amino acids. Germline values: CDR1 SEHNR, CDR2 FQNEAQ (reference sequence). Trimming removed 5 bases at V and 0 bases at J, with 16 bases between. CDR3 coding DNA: TGTGCCAGCAGCGCCCGGAAGACACAAGTGAACACTGAAGCTTTCTTT. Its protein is CASSARKTQVNTEAFF.

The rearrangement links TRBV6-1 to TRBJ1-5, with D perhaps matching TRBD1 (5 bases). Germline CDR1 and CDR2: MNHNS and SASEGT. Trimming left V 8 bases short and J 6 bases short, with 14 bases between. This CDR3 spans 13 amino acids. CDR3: CASRQGWFQPQHF. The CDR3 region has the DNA TGTGCCAGCCGGCAGGGCTGGTTTCAGCCCCAGCATTTT.

The CDR3 is CASSPAGGNGYTF. The CDR3 region has the DNA TGTGCCAGCAGCCCGGCCGGGGGGAATGGCTACACCTTC. V gene TRBV9 combines with J gene TRBJ1-2, with D possibly being TRBD1 (5 bases). With 4 bases removed from V and 6 bases from J, the gap between germline ends came to 13 bases. Germline V gene data show CDR1 as SGDLS and CDR2 as YYNGEE. This CDR3 spans 13 amino acids.

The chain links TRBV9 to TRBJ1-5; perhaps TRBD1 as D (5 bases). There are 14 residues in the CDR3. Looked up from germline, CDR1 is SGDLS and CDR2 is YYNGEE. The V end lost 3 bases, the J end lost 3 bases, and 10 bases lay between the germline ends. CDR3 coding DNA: TGTGCCAGCAGCGCCCGGGGGGACAATCAGCCCCAGCATTTT. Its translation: CASSARGDNQPQHF.

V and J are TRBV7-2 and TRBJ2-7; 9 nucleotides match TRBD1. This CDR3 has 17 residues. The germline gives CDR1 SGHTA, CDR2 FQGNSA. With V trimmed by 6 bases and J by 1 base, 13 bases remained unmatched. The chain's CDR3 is CASRPEGWGQGSYEQYF. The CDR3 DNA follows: TGTGCCAGCAGACCAGAGGGGTGGGGACAGGGATCCTACGAGCAGTACTTC.

DNA of the CDR3: TGTGCCAGCAGCTTTGGGAGGGACGCCTACAATGAGCAGTTCTTC. Encoded protein: CASSFGRDAYNEQFF. The rearrangement uses TRBV11-2 and TRBJ2-1, with 7 bases fitting TRBD2. Germline CDR1 reads SGHAT; CDR2 reads FQNNGV. The CDR3 loop spans 15 amino acids. V gave up 3 bases and J gave up 2 bases; unmatched junction bases: 4.

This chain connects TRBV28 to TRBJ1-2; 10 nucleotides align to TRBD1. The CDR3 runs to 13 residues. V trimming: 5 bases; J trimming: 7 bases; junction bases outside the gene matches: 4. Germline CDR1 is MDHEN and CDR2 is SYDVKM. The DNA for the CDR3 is TGTGCCAGCAGTATAGGGACAGGGGTTGGCTACACCTTC. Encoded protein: CASSIGTGVGYTF.

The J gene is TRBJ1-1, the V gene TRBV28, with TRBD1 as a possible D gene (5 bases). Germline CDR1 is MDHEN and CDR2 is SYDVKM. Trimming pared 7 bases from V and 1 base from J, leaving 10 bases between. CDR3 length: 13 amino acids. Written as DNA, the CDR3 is TGTGCCAGCAACGGGGGATGGAACACTGAAGCTTTCTTT. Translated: CASNGGWNTEAFF.

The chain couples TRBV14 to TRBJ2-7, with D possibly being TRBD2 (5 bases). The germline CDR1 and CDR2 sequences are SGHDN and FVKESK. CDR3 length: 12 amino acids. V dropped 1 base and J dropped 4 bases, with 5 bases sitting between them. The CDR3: CASSQGRYEQYF. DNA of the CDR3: TGTGCCAGCAGCCAAGGGAGGTACGAGCAGTACTTC. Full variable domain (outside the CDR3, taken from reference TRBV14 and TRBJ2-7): EAGVTQFPSHSVIEKGQTVTLRCDPISGHDNLYWYRRVMGKEIKFLLHFVKESKQDESGMPNNRFLAERTGGTYSTLKVQPAELEDSGVYFCASSQGRYEQYFGPGTRLTVT.